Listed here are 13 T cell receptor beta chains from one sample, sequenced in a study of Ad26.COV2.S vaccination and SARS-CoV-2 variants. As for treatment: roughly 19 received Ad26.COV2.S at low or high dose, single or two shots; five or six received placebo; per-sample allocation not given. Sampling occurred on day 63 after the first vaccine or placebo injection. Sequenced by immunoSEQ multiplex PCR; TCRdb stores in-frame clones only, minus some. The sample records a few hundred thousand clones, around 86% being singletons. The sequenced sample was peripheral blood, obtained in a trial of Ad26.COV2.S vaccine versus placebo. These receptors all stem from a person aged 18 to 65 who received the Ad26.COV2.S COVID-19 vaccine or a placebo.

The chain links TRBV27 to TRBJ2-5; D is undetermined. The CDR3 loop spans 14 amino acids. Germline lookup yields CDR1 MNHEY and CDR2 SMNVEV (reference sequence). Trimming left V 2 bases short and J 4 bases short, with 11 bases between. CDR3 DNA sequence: TGTGCCAGCAGTTTACGTGTGGAGCCAGAGACCCAGTACTTC. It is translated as CASSLRVEPETQYF.

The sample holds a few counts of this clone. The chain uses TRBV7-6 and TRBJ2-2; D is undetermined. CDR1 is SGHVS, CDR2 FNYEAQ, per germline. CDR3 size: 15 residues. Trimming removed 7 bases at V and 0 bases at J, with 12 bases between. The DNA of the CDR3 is TGTGCCAGCACCTACGGGTTTCCGAACACCGGGGAGCTGTTTTTT. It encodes CASTYGFPNTGELFF.

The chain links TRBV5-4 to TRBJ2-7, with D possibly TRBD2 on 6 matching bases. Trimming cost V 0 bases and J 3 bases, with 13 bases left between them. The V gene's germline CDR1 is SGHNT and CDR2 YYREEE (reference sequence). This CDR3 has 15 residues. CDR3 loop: CASSLAGDLGYEQYF. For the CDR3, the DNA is TGTGCCAGCAGCTTGGCGGGGGACTTGGGCTACGAGCAGTACTTC.

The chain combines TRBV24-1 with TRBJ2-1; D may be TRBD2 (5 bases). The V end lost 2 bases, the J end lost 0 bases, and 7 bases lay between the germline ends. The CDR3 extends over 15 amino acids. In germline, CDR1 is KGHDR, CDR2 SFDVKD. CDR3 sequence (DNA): TGTGCCACCAGTGATTCGACTAACTCCTACAATGAGCAGTTCTTC. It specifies CATSDSTNSYNEQFF.

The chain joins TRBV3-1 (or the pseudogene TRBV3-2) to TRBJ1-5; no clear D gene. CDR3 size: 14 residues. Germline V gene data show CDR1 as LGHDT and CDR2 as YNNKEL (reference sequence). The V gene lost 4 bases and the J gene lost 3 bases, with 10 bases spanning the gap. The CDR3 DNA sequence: TGTGCCAGCAGCCCTAGACAAACCAATCAGCCCCAGCATTTT. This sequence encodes CASSPRQTNQPQHF.

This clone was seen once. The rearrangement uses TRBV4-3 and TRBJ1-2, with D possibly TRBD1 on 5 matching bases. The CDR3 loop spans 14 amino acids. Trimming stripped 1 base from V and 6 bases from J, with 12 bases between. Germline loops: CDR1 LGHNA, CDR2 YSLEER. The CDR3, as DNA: TGCGCCAGCAGCCAAGCGAAGGGGCAGGATGGCTACACCTTC. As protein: CASSQAKGQDGYTF.

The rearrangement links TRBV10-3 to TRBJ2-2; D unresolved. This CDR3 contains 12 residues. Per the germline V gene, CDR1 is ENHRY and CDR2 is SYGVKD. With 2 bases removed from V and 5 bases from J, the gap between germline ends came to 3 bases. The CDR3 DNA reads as TGTGCCATCAGTGAGGTAACCGGGGAGCTGTTTTTT. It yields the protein CAISEVTGELFF.

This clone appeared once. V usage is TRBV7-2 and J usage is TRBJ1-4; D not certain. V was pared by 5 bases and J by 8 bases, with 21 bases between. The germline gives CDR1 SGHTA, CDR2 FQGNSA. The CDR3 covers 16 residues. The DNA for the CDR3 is TGTGCCAGCAGCCTCCGGGCTTCGTCGGCGGGGGAAAAACTGTTTTTT. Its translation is CASSLRASSAGEKLFF.

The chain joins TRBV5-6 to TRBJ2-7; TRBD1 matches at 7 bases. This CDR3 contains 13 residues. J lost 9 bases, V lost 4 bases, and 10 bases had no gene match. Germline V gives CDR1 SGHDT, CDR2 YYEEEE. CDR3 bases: TGTGCCAGCAGCCCCCTTTCAAGGGGGCGGCAGTACTTC. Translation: CASSPLSRGRQYF. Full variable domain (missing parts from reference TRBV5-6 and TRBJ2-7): DAGVTQSPTHLIKTRGQQVTLRCSPKSGHDTVSWYQQALGQGPQFIFQYYEEEERQRGNFPDRFSGHQFPNYSSELNVNALLLGDSALYLCASSPLSRGRQYFGPGTRLTVT.

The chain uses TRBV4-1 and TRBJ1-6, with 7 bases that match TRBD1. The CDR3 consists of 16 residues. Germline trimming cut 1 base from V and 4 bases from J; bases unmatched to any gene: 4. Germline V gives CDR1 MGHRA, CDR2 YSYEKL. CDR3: CASSQVTGQYNSPLHF. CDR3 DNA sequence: TGCGCCAGCAGCCAAGTAACGGGACAGTATAATTCACCCCTCCACTTT.

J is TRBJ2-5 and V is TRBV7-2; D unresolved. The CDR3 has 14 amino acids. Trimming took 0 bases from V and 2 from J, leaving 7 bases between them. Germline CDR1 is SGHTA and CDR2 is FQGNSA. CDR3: CASSLAVRQETQYF. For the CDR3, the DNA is TGTGCCAGCAGCTTAGCCGTCAGACAAGAGACCCAGTACTTC.

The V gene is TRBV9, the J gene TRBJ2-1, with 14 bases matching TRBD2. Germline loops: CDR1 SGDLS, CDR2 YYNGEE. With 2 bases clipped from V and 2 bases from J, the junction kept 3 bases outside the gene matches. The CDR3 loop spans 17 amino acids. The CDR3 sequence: CASSVTSGGVPYNEQFF. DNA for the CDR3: TGTGCCAGCAGCGTGACTAGCGGGGGGGTACCCTACAATGAGCAGTTCTTC.

The CDR3 reads CASSHSPGQGYTEAFF. In DNA form, the CDR3 reads TGCGCCAGCAGCCACTCCCCGGGACAGGGTTATACTGAAGCTTTCTTT. The V call is TRBV4-3, the J call TRBJ1-1, with 9 bases fitting TRBD1. Germline V gene lookup returns CDR1 LGHNA and CDR2 YSLEER. The CDR3 is 16 residues long. V lost 3 bases to trimming and J lost 5 bases; unmatched junction nucleotides: 10.